One sample yielded the 21 T cell receptor beta chains listed below, sequenced in a study of blood T cell repertoires in COVID-19. Using immunoSEQ multiplex PCR, the repertoire was profiled, and TCRdb retains in-frame clones only, with some absent. The sample records some 240,000 clones, 75% to 85% being singletons. Sequenced input: peripheral blood. The receptors originated from a woman in her sixties or seventies with active or convalescent COVID-19.

This clone came up many times. V and J are TRBV19 and TRBJ1-2, with D possibly TRBD1 on 5 matching bases. V lost 4 bases to trimming and J lost 0 bases, with 9 bases between them. CDR1 is LNHDA and CDR2 is SQIVND in the germline V gene (reference sequence). The CDR3 runs 14 residues. The CDR3 sequence is CASSKQGSNYGYTF. CDR3 DNA: TGTGCCAGTAGTAAGCAGGGTTCTAACTATGGCTACACCTTC.

This chain links TRBV11-2 with TRBJ2-3, with TRBD1 as a possible D gene (6 bases). CDR1 is SGHAT, CDR2 FQNNGV, per germline. The CDR3 runs 15 residues. Trimming removed 5 bases from V and 2 bases from J, with 14 bases in between. The chain's CDR3 is CASSPQGLHTDTQYF. The CDR3 DNA sequence: TGTGCCAGCAGCCCACAGGGCCTGCACACAGATACGCAGTATTTT. Full variable domain (outside the CDR3, taken from reference TRBV11-2 and TRBJ2-3): EAGVAQSPRYKIIEKRQSVAFWCNPISGHATLYWYQQILGQGPKLLIQFQNNGVVDDSQLPKDRFSAERLKGVDSTLKIQPAKLEDSAVYLCASSPQGLHTDTQYFGPGTRLTVL.

This rearrangement joins TRBV19 to TRBJ1-2, with 12 bases lining up with TRBD1. The CDR3 has 15 residues. The germline V gene encodes CDR1 LNHDA and CDR2 SQIVND (reference sequence). V shed 3 bases and J 8 bases; nucleotides not matched to a gene: 7. Here the CDR3 reads CASSMVGDRGRGYTF. The CDR3 DNA sequence: TGTGCCAGTAGTATGGTGGGGGACAGGGGGCGCGGCTACACCTTC. Full variable domain (missing parts from reference TRBV19 and TRBJ1-2): DGGITQSPKYLFRKEGQNVTLSCEQNLNHDAMYWYRQDPGQGLRLIYYSQIVNDFQKGDIAEGYSVSREKKESFPLTVTSAQKNPTAFYLCASSMVGDRGRGYTFGSGTRLTVV.

The chain links TRBV19 to TRBJ2-4; D is uncertain. CDR1 LNHDA and CDR2 SQIVND come from the germline V gene (reference sequence). CDR3 length equals 17 residues. The V gene lost 6 bases and the J gene lost 0 bases, with 18 bases spanning the gap. The CDR3 reads CASSTRVSPLAKNIQYF. CDR3 coding DNA: TGTGCCAGTAGCACCCGGGTTTCTCCTCTAGCCAAAAACATTCAGTACTTC.

The chain links TRBV27 to TRBJ1-2, with D possibly matching TRBD1 (5 bases). V was pared by 3 bases and J by 4 bases, with 12 bases between. There are 14 residues in the CDR3. Germline assignment: CDR1 MNHEY and CDR2 SMNVEV (reference sequence). The CDR3 DNA reads TGTGCCAGCAGTTTGATAGGGGAAGGCTATGGCTACACCTTC. Translation gives CASSLIGEGYGYTF.

The chain recombines TRBV29-1 with TRBJ2-3; D call uncertain. Per germline, CDR1 SQVTM and CDR2 ANQGSEA. This CDR3 region has 11 residues. Trimming removed 4 bases from V and 6 bases from J, with 8 bases in between. Written as DNA, the CDR3 is TGCAGCGTTGTTCCCGGGGATACGCAGTATTTT. It specifies CSVVPGDTQYF.

This rearrangement joins TRBV7-6 to TRBJ1-2, with 7 bases identical to TRBD1. The junction had 16 bases not matched to a gene; V was cut back by 5 bases and J by 4 bases. The CDR3 is 17 amino acids. Germline lookup yields CDR1 SGHVS and CDR2 FNYEAQ. CDR3 bases: TGTGCCAGCAGCCAGGGACAGTTCAGCTCTAAATCCTATGGCTACACCTTC. This gives the protein CASSQGQFSSKSYGYTF.

This chain uses TRBV4-3 with TRBJ2-5; 7 bases map to TRBD2. Germline CDR1 reads LGHNA; CDR2 reads YSLEER. This CDR3 is 15 amino acids long. The junction had 7 bases not matched to a gene; V was cut back by 1 base and J by 5 bases. CDR3 DNA sequence: TGCGCCAGCAGCCAAGTGGCAAGGCGGGGGGAGACCCAGTACTTC. This encodes CASSQVARRGETQYF.

The rearrangement links TRBV7-2 to TRBJ2-7; 8 positions match TRBD2. This CDR3 is built from 16 residues. Germline V CDR1 and CDR2: SGHTA, FQGNSA. J was trimmed by 2 bases and V by 5 bases; bases with no gene match: 11. Here the CDR3 reads CASSPDAGGTPYEQYF. Here the CDR3 DNA reads TGTGCCAGCAGCCCCGACGCGGGGGGAACTCCCTACGAGCAGTACTTC.

This chain uses TRBV27 with TRBJ1-1; D might be TRBD1 (5 bases). V dropped 3 bases and J dropped 10 bases, with 30 bases sitting between them. Germline V gene data show CDR1 as MNHEY and CDR2 as SMNVEV (reference sequence). The CDR3 contains 18 residues. CDR3 amino acids: CASSLPINSGLKRSGAFF. CDR3 coding DNA: TGTGCCAGCAGTTTGCCGATAAATTCGGGACTAAAAAGGAGTGGAGCTTTCTTT.

The V and J genes are TRBV7-2 and TRBJ2-3; D is possibly TRBD2 (5 bases). Germline V CDR1 and CDR2: SGHTA, FQGNSA. This CDR3 spans 15 amino acids. V was cut by 5 bases and J by 4 bases, with 16 bases left in between. The chain's CDR3 is CASSPGRLRADTQYF. CDR3 sequence (DNA): TGTGCCAGCAGCCCCGGCCGACTACGGGCAGATACGCAGTATTTT.

This chain uses TRBV6-5 with TRBJ2-7; 10 bases map to TRBD1. The CDR3 has 13 amino acids. V was pared by 8 bases and J by 1 base, with 2 bases of the junction left unmatched. Germline-derived CDR1 and CDR2 are MNHEY and SVGAGI. In nucleotides, the CDR3 is TGTGCCAGCGGACAGGGGGGGTCCTACGAGCAGTACTTC. It specifies CASGQGGSYEQYF.

The chain couples TRBV29-1 to TRBJ2-3, with TRBD2 matching 9 bases. V lost 4 bases and J lost 11; bases outside the gene matches: 13. Germline CDR1 SQVTM, CDR2 ANQGSEA. The CDR3 has 14 amino acids. CDR3 region: CSVAGSGGTLRQYF. Written as DNA, the CDR3 is TGCAGCGTTGCCGGGAGCGGGGGGACCCTAAGGCAGTATTTT.

The V call is TRBV10-3, the J call TRBJ1-2, with TRBD1 identical over 9 bases. The V and J ends lost 7 bases and 7 bases, in that order; junction bases with no gene match: 10. The V gene's germline CDR1 is ENHRY and CDR2 SYGVKD. The CDR3 covers 14 residues. The CDR3 bases are TGTGCCATCACTGGAGGACAGGGGAGGGGTGGCTACACCTTC. This codes for CAITGGQGRGGYTF.

The CDR3 protein is CASSTSGGATDTQYF. Here the CDR3 DNA reads TGCGCCAGCAGCACAAGCGGGGGGGCCACAGATACGCAGTATTTT. The chain uses TRBV5-1 and TRBJ2-3, with 10 bases identical to TRBD2. Trimming cost V 4 bases and J 2 bases; bases outside gene matches: 4. The CDR3 spans 15 residues. Germline V CDR1 and CDR2: SGHRS, YFSETQ.

The rearrangement joins TRBV5-1 to TRBJ1-1; 7 positions match TRBD1. The germline V gene has CDR1 SGHRS and CDR2 YFSETQ. The V segment lost 0 bases and the J segment 4 bases; nucleotides outside the gene matches: 6. CDR3 length: 15 residues. The CDR3 region has the DNA TGCGCCAGCAGCTTGGCCAGGGGGGCGGTCACTGAAGCTTTCTTT. Translating gives CASSLARGAVTEAFF.

This chain connects TRBV9 to TRBJ1-2; 7 bases line up with TRBD1. With 3 bases clipped from V and 11 bases from J, the junction kept 16 bases outside the gene matches. The CDR3 runs 15 residues. Germline CDR1 and CDR2: SGDLS and YYNGEE. CDR3 sequence: CASSAFPQMRQGYTF. The CDR3 DNA reads TGTGCCAGCAGCGCCTTCCCACAAATGAGACAGGGATACACCTTC.

This clone came up once. This sequence joins TRBV6-5 and TRBJ1-5, with a tentative D call TRBD1 (6 bases). This CDR3 has 13 amino acids. With 7 bases removed from V and 6 bases from J, the gap between germline ends came to 13 bases. The germline CDR1 and CDR2 sequences are MNHEY and SVGAGI. The CDR3 reads CASKEQGSQPQHF. CDR3 coding DNA: TGTGCCAGCAAGGAGCAGGGGAGTCAGCCCCAGCATTTT.

This sequence joins TRBV27 and TRBJ1-1, with 12 nucleotides matching TRBD1. J lost 2 bases, V lost 5 bases, and 6 bases had no gene match. The CDR3 contains 16 residues. CDR1 and CDR2 from the germline V gene are MNHEY and SMNVEV (reference sequence). CDR3 nucleotides: TGTGCCAGCAGTCCAGGGACAGGGGGCACCAACACTGAAGCTTTCTTT. This gives the protein CASSPGTGGTNTEAFF.

The chain uses TRBV4-1 and TRBJ2-1, with D possibly TRBD2 on 7 matching bases. The germline CDR1 and CDR2 sequences are MGHRA and YSYEKL. V gave up 3 bases and J gave up 0 bases, with 18 bases separating them. The CDR3 is 18 amino acids. The CDR3 spells CASSHGGATYLSYNEQFF. The CDR3 region has the DNA TGCGCCAGCAGCCATGGGGGGGCCACCTACCTCTCCTACAATGAGCAGTTCTTC.

CDR3 sequence: CASTNRRPDRPMNTEAFF. The CDR3 nucleotides read TGTGCCAGCACCAACCGACGCCCAGACAGACCCATGAACACTGAAGCTTTCTTT. The chain uses TRBV5-4 and TRBJ1-1; tentative D call: TRBD1 (5 bases). V was pared by 6 bases and J by 0 bases, with 24 bases between. Germline assignment: CDR1 SGHNT and CDR2 YYREEE (reference sequence). This CDR3 has 18 residues.